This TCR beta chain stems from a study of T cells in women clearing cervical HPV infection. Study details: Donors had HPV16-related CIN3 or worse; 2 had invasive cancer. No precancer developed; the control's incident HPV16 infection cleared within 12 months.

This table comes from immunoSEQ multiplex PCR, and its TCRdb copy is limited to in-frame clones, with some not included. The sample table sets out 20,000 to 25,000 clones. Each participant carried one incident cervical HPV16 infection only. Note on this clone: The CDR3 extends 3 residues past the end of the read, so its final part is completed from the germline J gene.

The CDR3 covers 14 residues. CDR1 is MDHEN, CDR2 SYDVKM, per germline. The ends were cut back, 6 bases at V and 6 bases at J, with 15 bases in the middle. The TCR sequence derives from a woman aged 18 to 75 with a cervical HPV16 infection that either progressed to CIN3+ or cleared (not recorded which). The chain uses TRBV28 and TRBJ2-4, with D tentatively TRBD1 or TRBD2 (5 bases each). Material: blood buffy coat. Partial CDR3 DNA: TGTGCCAGCAGCCTCCTAGAGGGGCGAAACATT. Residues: CASSLLEGRNI. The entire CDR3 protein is CASSLLEGRNIQYF.